This is a list of T cell receptor beta chains from one sample in a study of T cell changes during pregnancy in multiple sclerosis. Sequencing used immunoSEQ multiplex PCR; TCRdb keeps in-frame clones, though not all of them. The data contain 65,000 to 85,000 clones, about 90% of them singletons. The material sequenced was peripheral blood, taken after pregnancy. These receptors all come from a female donor with multiple sclerosis, enrolled in a pregnancy study. CDR3s include the opening cysteine and the closing phenylalanine or tryptophan. A D gene is named only where the DNA matches it firmly. Size tells how often a clone was seen (once, few, many) or the class of an expanded clone, and some rows leave it out.

clone size	V gene	J gene	D gene	CDR3 protein	CDR3 DNA
-	TRBV7-9	TRBJ2-7	TRBD1	CASSSPGTGGHEQYF	TGTGCCAGCAGCTCGCCCGGGACAGGGGGCCACGAGCAGTACTTC
few	TRBV7-3	TRBJ1-1	-	CASSFGPKRNTEAFF	TGTGCCAGCAGCTTTGGGCCTAAAAGGAACACTGAAGCTTTCTTT
once	TRBV19	TRBJ2-7	TRBD2	CASSIQRDSYEQYF	TGTGCCAGTAGTATCCAGCGGGACTCCTACGAGCAGTACTTC
-	TRBV13	TRBJ2-1	-	CASSLGDFPSYNEQFF	TGTGCCAGCAGCTTAGGAGACTTTCCGTCCTACAATGAGCAGTTCTTC
-	TRBV6-1	TRBJ2-4	TRBD1	CAVAGTELAKNIQYF	TGTGCCGTCGCCGGGACAGAGCTAGCCAAAAACATTCAGTACTTC
-	TRBV4-2	TRBJ2-2	TRBD2	CASSLVAGLNTGELFF	TGTGCCAGCAGCCTTGTAGCGGGACTGAACACCGGGGAGCTGTTTTTT
-	TRBV23-1	TRBJ2-4	-	CASSQSAGRNAKNIQYF	TGCGCCAGCAGTCAATCGGCGGGAAGAAACGCCAAAAACATTCAGTACTTC
once	TRBV5-6	TRBJ1-4	TRBD1	CASSSSGGSNEKLFF	TGTGCCAGCAGCTCCTCAGGGGGTTCTAATGAAAAACTGTTTTTT
-	TRBV6-1	TRBJ2-5	-	CASTPWGETQYF	TGTGCCAGCACCCCCTGGGGCGAGACCCAGTACTTC
-	TRBV11-2	TRBJ2-5	TRBD2	CASSLQGGEETQYF	TGTGCCAGCAGCTTACAGGGAGGGGAAGAGACCCAGTACTTC
-	TRBV7-3	TRBJ2-7	TRBD2	CASSSGTSGGIEQYF	TGTGCCAGCAGCTCCGGGACTAGCGGGGGGATCGAGCAGTACTTC
-	TRBV28	TRBJ1-2	TRBD1	CASTSQGNYGYTF	TGTGCCAGCACTTCACAGGGGAACTATGGCTACACCTTC
-	TRBV7-9	TRBJ1-2	-	CASSPAGGKGYTF	TGTGCCAGCAGCCCGGCGGGGGGAAAGGGCTACACCTTC
-	TRBV30	TRBJ2-7	-	CAWSRMQGTPYEQYF	TGTGCCTGGAGTCGGATGCAGGGAACCCCCTACGAGCAGTACTTC
-	TRBV7-2	TRBJ2-3	TRBD2	CASSLDSGRGADTQYF	TGTGCCAGCAGCTTAGACAGCGGGAGGGGGGCGGATACGCAGTATTTT
-	TRBV9	TRBJ2-7	-	CASSVGPDSYEQYF	TGTGCCAGCAGCGTAGGGCCAGACTCCTACGAGCAGTACTTC
-	TRBV28	TRBJ2-5	TRBD2	CASSSQAAGARETQYF	TGTGCCAGCAGTTCCCAGGCAGCGGGAGCACGAGAGACCCAGTACTTC
-	TRBV28	TRBJ1-2	TRBD1	CASSDRDRGVNYGYTF	TGTGCCAGCAGCGACCGGGACAGGGGTGTTAACTATGGCTACACCTTC
once	TRBV6-6	TRBJ2-1	-	CASGEAQGEQFF	TGTGCATCTGGGGAAGCACAGGGTGAGCAGTTCTTC
-	TRBV11-2	TRBJ2-1	-	CASSLVQGLSSYNEQFF	TGTGCCAGCAGCTTAGTGCAAGGACTGAGCTCCTACAATGAGCAGTTCTTC
once	TRBV7-2	TRBJ2-7	TRBD2	CASRTGGLPPEQYF	TGTGCCAGCAGAACGGGAGGACTTCCGCCCGAGCAGTACTTC
-	TRBV6-5	TRBJ1-2	TRBD1	CASSYSGQASYGYTF	TGTGCCAGCAGTTACTCGGGACAGGCATCCTATGGCTACACCTTC
-	TRBV10-1	TRBJ2-1	TRBD2	CASSERLAGRNEQFF	TGCGCCAGCAGTGAAAGACTAGCGGGAAGGAATGAGCAGTTCTTC
-	TRBV25-1	TRBJ1-2	-	CASSEFGGAYGYTF	TGTGCCAGCAGTGAGTTCGGGGGGGCCTATGGCTACACCTTC